A selection of T cell receptor beta chains follows, all from one sample in a study of blood T cell repertoires in COVID-19. Data came from immunoSEQ multiplex PCR; TCRdb stores just in-frame clones and leaves some out. Of about 42,000 clones in the sample, roughly nine tenths were seen once. The sequenced sample was peripheral blood. The receptor source for this set is a man younger than 45 with active or convalescent COVID-19. CDR3s include the opening cysteine and the closing phenylalanine or tryptophan. D genes are given only for firm matches. Clone size is stated in some rows and not others, as once, few, many or a class when expanded.

TRBV19	-	TRBD2	TRBJ2-2	CASTRLAANTGELFF	TGTGCCAGTACTAGACTAGCGGCGAACACCGGGGAGCTGTTTTTT
TRBV19	few	TRBD2	TRBJ2-1	CASSIVAGAAYNEQFF	TGTGCCAGTAGTATAGTGGCGGGAGCAGCCTACAATGAGCAGTTCTTC
TRBV27	-	TRBD2	TRBJ2-1	CASSLLRGADEQFF	TGTGCCAGCAGTTTATTGCGGGGGGCAGATGAGCAGTTCTTC
TRBV7-9	-	TRBD2	TRBJ2-1	CASSSTSGSSYNEQFF	TGTGCCAGCAGCTCTACTAGCGGGAGCTCCTACAATGAGCAGTTCTTC
TRBV2	-	-	TRBJ1-2	CASTPRGRGRYGYTF	TGTGCCAGCACCCCCCGTGGGAGGGGTAGGTATGGCTACACCTTC
TRBV9	-	TRBD2	TRBJ2-3	CASSAGGATDTQYF	TGTGCCAGCAGCGCCGGGGGGGCCACAGATACGCAGTATTTT
TRBV6-5	-	TRBD1	TRBJ1-3	CASSRSGQGGNTIYF	TGTGCCAGCAGTCGCTCGGGACAGGGTGGAAACACCATATATTTT
TRBV3-1/TRBV3-2	-	-	TRBJ2-7	CASSQRPGLAIGEQYF	TGTGCCAGCAGCCAGCGTCCGGGACTTGCTATCGGGGAGCAGTACTTC
TRBV27	-	TRBD2	TRBJ2-5	CASSGGRPVFLSETQYF	TGTGCCAGCAGTGGCGGGAGGCCCGTTTTTTTGTCAGAGACCCAGTACTTC
TRBV3-1/TRBV3-2	-	-	TRBJ1-1	CASSQSQYTEAFF	TGTGCCAGCAGCCAATCACAGTACACTGAAGCTTTCTTT
TRBV3-1/TRBV3-2	once	TRBD1	TRBJ2-1	CASSLRVGQGVSEQFF	TGTGCCAGCAGCCTCCGAGTGGGACAGGGGGTGTCTGAGCAGTTCTTC
TRBV18	-	-	TRBJ2-1	CASSPSLQNNEQFF	TGTGCCAGCTCGCCGAGTTTACAGAACAATGAGCAGTTCTTC
TRBV6-5	-	-	TRBJ1-5	CASSVSAGSNQPQHF	TGTGCCAGCAGCGTTTCGGCAGGGAGCAATCAGCCCCAGCATTTT
TRBV2	once	TRBD2	TRBJ2-2	CASGGGDSTSGRVAGELFF	TGTGCCAGCGGTGGGGGTGATTCTACTAGCGGGAGAGTCGCCGGGGAGCTGTTTTTT
TRBV2	-	-	TRBJ1-4	CASSTPRVTNEKLFF	TGTGCCAGCAGTACCCCCAGGGTAACTAATGAAAAACTGTTTTTT
TRBV19	few	-	TRBJ2-1	CASSISLGSSHSYNEQFF	TGTGCCAGTAGTATAAGTCTGGGCAGCTCCCACTCCTACAATGAGCAGTTCTTC
TRBV27	-	-	TRBJ1-3	CASSRGLGSGNTIYF	TGTGCCAGCAGTAGAGGACTCGGCTCTGGAAACACCATATATTTT
TRBV19	-	TRBD1	TRBJ1-3	CASSRIPMTGGGGNTIYF	TGTGCCAGTAGCCGGATCCCCATGACAGGGGGCGGTGGAAACACCATATATTTT
TRBV5-1	-	TRBD1	TRBJ1-2	CASSETGDYGYTF	TGCGCCAGCAGCGAGACAGGGGACTATGGCTACACCTTC
TRBV6-5	-	TRBD1	TRBJ2-3	CASSWRQGVTDTQYF	TGTGCCAGCAGTTGGAGACAGGGGGTCACAGATACGCAGTATTTT
TRBV25-1	few	TRBD1	TRBJ1-2	CASSEFGDRGPNYGYTF	TGTGCCAGCAGTGAATTCGGGGACAGGGGACCTAACTATGGCTACACCTTC
TRBV6-4	-	TRBD2	TRBJ2-3	CASSEESGSRDTQYF	TGTGCCAGCAGTGAGGAGAGCGGGAGCAGAGATACGCAGTATTTT
TRBV9	-	-	TRBJ2-6	CASSHDSSGANVLTF	TGTGCCAGCAGTCATGACAGCTCTGGGGCCAACGTCCTGACTTTC
TRBV5-1	once	TRBD2	TRBJ2-2	CASSLLTSVAGELFF	TGCGCCAGCAGCTTGTTAACTAGCGTTGCCGGGGAGCTGTTTTTT
TRBV7-9	-	-	TRBJ1-1	CASSARTANTEAFF	TGTGCCAGCAGCGCCCGGACAGCGAACACTGAAGCTTTCTTT
TRBV6-2/TRBV6-3	once	-	TRBJ2-3	CASSYQDRYARTDTQYF	TGTGCCAGCAGTTACCAGGATAGATACGCCCGCACAGATACGCAGTATTTT
TRBV28	-	TRBD1	TRBJ1-4	CASSLPGTGGEKLFF	TGTGCCAGCAGTTTACCAGGGACAGGGGGCGAAAAACTGTTTTTT
TRBV7-9	-	TRBD1	TRBJ1-6	CASSFLQGNSPLHF	TGTGCCAGCAGCTTTTTACAGGGGAACTCACCCCTCCACTTT
TRBV12-5	-	TRBD1	TRBJ1-5	CASGLEAGGNQPQHF	TGTGCTAGTGGTTTGGAAGCAGGGGGTAATCAGCCCCAGCATTTT
TRBV5-1	-	-	TRBJ1-5	CASSLMLAGIDVSNQPQHF	TGCGCCAGCAGCTTAATGTTGGCAGGGATAGATGTAAGCAATCAGCCCCAGCATTTT
TRBV4-1	-	TRBD2	TRBJ2-7	CASSPGTSGGYEQYF	TGCGCCAGCAGCCCCGGGACTAGCGGGGGATACGAGCAGTACTTC
TRBV5-1	-	-	TRBJ1-1	CASSLVGGRTNTEAFF	TGCGCCAGCAGCTTGGTGGGAGGACGTACGAACACTGAAGCTTTCTTT
TRBV4-2	-	TRBD1	TRBJ1-2	CASSQAGQRVYGYTF	TGTGCCAGCAGCCAAGCGGGACAGCGAGTCTATGGCTACACCTTC
TRBV19	few	TRBD1	TRBJ1-2	CASSTGGDGYTF	TGTGCCAGTAGTACAGGGGGCGATGGCTACACCTTC
TRBV30	-	-	TRBJ1-3	CAWSAAGWSGNTIYF	TGTGCCTGGAGTGCCGCAGGGTGGTCTGGAAACACCATATATTTT
TRBV6-4	-	TRBD2	TRBJ2-3	CASSESGGAADTQYF	TGTGCCAGCAGTGAATCGGGAGGGGCCGCCGATACGCAGTATTTT
TRBV7-3	-	-	TRBJ1-1	CASSLSGHTEAFF	TGTGCCAGCAGCTTATCAGGTCACACTGAAGCTTTCTTT
TRBV12-5	-	-	TRBJ2-1	CASGSSRDFYNEQFF	TGTGCTAGTGGTTCGTCCAGGGACTTCTACAATGAGCAGTTCTTC
TRBV29-1	-	-	TRBJ2-6	CSVETGSGANVLTF	TGCAGCGTTGAGACTGGGTCTGGGGCCAACGTCCTGACTTTC
TRBV7-3	-	TRBD2	TRBJ2-2	CASSKTSGSPHTGELFF	TGTGCCAGCAGCAAGACTAGCGGGAGCCCCCACACCGGGGAGCTGTTTTTT
TRBV24-1	-	TRBD1	TRBJ2-2	CATSPPGQTTGELFF	TGTGCCACCAGCCCTCCGGGACAGACTACCGGGGAGCTGTTTTTT
TRBV6-5	-	-	TRBJ2-5	CASSYSWTPQETQYF	TGTGCCAGCAGTTACTCGTGGACACCTCAAGAGACCCAGTACTTC
TRBV25-1	-	TRBD1	TRBJ1-4	CASREGAATNEKLFF	TGTGCCAGCAGGGAGGGGGCTGCAACTAATGAAAAACTGTTTTTT
TRBV12-5	few	TRBD1	TRBJ2-2	CASGEGALTGELFF	TGTGCTAGCGGAGAGGGGGCCCTCACCGGGGAGCTGTTTTTT
TRBV15	-	-	TRBJ1-1	CATSRGRQLLNTEAFF	TGTGCCACCAGCAGAGGTAGACAGCTACTGAACACTGAAGCTTTCTTT
TRBV6-1	-	-	TRBJ1-5	CASSDLTVSNQPQHF	TGTGCCAGCAGTGACCTGACAGTTAGCAATCAGCCCCAGCATTTT